These T cell receptor beta chains were read from a single sample in a study of T cells in Graves' hyperthyroidism and ophthalmopathy. TCRdb recomputed calls from the multiplex PCR reads with MiXCR, one row per CDR3 protein. Among under 300,000 distinct CDR3 sequences listed, approximately 15% were seen once. The source material was blood. The origin of the receptors is a middle-aged woman with Graves' hyperthyroidism. CDR3s include the opening cysteine and the closing phenylalanine or tryptophan. The D gene is left open where the match is weak. Where a row states a size, it is once, few, many or the class of an expanded clone; other rows omit it.

>NA|TRBJ2-5|TRBV9|TRBD2
CASSVSGLAGEKETQYF
TGTGCCAGCAGCGTCTCGGGACTAGCGGGAGAGAAGGAGACCCAGTACTTC
>many|TRBJ1-2|TRBV5-6|NA
CASRTVDGAGGYTF
TGTGCCAGCAGGACAGTCGATGGCGCTGGGGGCTACACCTTC
>NA|TRBJ2-1|TRBV20-1|TRBD2
CSAPASGSGNEQFF
TGCAGTGCTCCCGCTAGCGGGAGCGGTAATGAGCAGTTCTTC
>many|TRBJ2-1|TRBV27|TRBD2
CASIGGSTYNEQFF
TGTGCCAGCATTGGCGGGAGCACCTACAATGAGCAGTTCTTC
>many|TRBJ1-2|TRBV12-3/TRBV12-4|TRBD1
CASSPRTGGLEGYTF
TGTGCCAGCAGTCCCCGGACAGGGGGCCTGGAGGGCTACACCTTC
>many|TRBJ1-3|TRBV27|NA
CASSRGTGNTIYF
TGTGCCAGCAGTAGGGGAACTGGAAACACCATATATTTT
>many|TRBJ2-3|TRBV28|TRBD2
CASSLGLAGVGDTQYF
TGTGCCAGCAGTTTAGGGCTAGCGGGAGTAGGAGATACGCAGTATTTT
>NA|TRBJ2-1|TRBV20-1|TRBD2
CSARRSAGGNEQFF
TGCAGTGCTCGGAGGTCAGCGGGAGGGAATGAGCAGTTCTTC
>NA|TRBJ2-1|TRBV7-8|TRBD2
CASSLALASGEQFF
TGTGCCAGCAGCTTAGCGCTGGCTAGCGGAGAGCAGTTCTTC
>many|TRBJ2-1|TRBV2|TRBD2
CASRGTSGMGQFF
TGTGCCAGCAGGGGGACTAGCGGGATGGGGCAGTTCTTC